This T cell receptor beta chain was obtained from a study of cytomegalovirus exposure and HLA in healthy donors. Whole-study context: Across a few hundred genotyped donors, just over 80% landed in the Caucasian-associated ancestry cluster. Study observations and caveats: The authors listed around 150 TCR beta chains as cytomegalovirus-associated.

V dropped 2 bases and J dropped 2 bases, with 11 bases sitting between them. Per germline, CDR1 SGHRS and CDR2 YFSETQ. The CDR3 extends over 15 amino acids. Amplification used 60 Vbeta primers and 13 Jbeta primers. Per the study methods: As a later analysis found, there were 78 million or so unique TCR beta chains, of which around 9.9 million were shared. Using immunoSEQ multiplex PCR, the repertoire was profiled, and TCRdb retains in-frame clones only, with some absent. V and J calls and clone size are those listed in that table; D and trimming were worked out from the DNA. Among about 130,000 clones listed, approximately 77% were seen once. In the case of this clone: Antigen unknown.

This TCR was sampled from a man under 40 in good health and CMV-seronegative. The rearrangement links TRBV5-1 to TRBJ1-5, with a tentative D call TRBD1 (6 bases). Input material: PBMCs. The CDR3 loop reads CASSLQGLGNQPQHF. Here the CDR3 DNA reads TGCGCCAGCAGCTTACAGGGCCTGGGCAATCAGCCCCAGCATTTT.